A single sample is the source of the 25 T cell receptor beta chains below, sequenced in a study of early T cells in non-severe SARS-CoV-2 infection. From the 5' RACE reads, TCRdb called clonotypes with MiXCR, one entry per CDR3 protein. The table has about 92,000 distinct CDR3 sequences, 12% to 15% seen once. Sequencing was carried out using whole blood. The receptors here all came from an adult who was a healthcare worker with PCR-confirmed SARS-CoV-2 infection or an uninfected control (not recorded which).

There are a few counts of this clonotype. The chain carries TRBV20-1 and TRBJ1-3; D is perhaps TRBD1 (5 bases). Germline loops: CDR1 DFQATT, CDR2 SNEGSKA (reference sequence). The CDR3 covers 18 residues. V shed 4 bases and J shed 1 base, with 23 bases lying between them. CDR3 loop: CSATQRGKTVPSGNTIYF. The CDR3 nucleotides are TGCAGTGCTACCCAGCGGGGCAAAACAGTGCCTTCTGGAAACACCATATATTTT.

This clonotype has at least ten counts. The gene calls are TRBV10-3 and TRBJ2-3; the D is unclear. This CDR3 has 14 residues. Germline V lookup: CDR1 ENHRY, CDR2 SYGVKD. Trimming stripped 3 bases from V and 4 bases from J, with 11 bases between. The CDR3, as DNA: TGTGCCATCAGTGAACCTGCTAGGGCAGATACGCAGTATTTT. Its translation is CAISEPARADTQYF.

Many counts were recorded for this clonotype. This chain uses TRBV6-6 with TRBJ1-2; weak D call: TRBD1 (5 bases). Germline CDR1 reads MNHNY; CDR2 reads SVGAGI (reference sequence). Trimming took 2 bases from V and 6 from J, leaving 10 bases between them. This CDR3 has 13 residues. CDR3 loop: CASSYGAGDGYTF. The CDR3 DNA follows: TGTGCCAGCAGTTACGGGGCAGGCGATGGCTACACCTTC.

CDR3 sequence reads: CASTGQGSGNQPQHF. DNA of the CDR3: TGTGCCAGCACGGGACAGGGGTCCGGCAATCAGCCCCAGCATTTT. The gene calls are TRBV6-2 or TRBV6-3 and TRBJ1-5, with 10 bases matching TRBD1. The germline gives CDR1 MNHEY, CDR2 SVGEGT. CDR3 length: 15 amino acids. V lost 7 bases to trimming and J lost 2 bases; unmatched junction nucleotides: 5.

The chain is built from TRBV19 and TRBJ2-2; 7 bases agree with TRBD2. This CDR3 has 15 residues. Unmatched junction bases numbered 10, after V lost 5 bases and J lost 7 bases. Germline assignment: CDR1 LNHDA and CDR2 SQIVND (reference sequence). The CDR3 is CASSGRGEFVGELFF. Here the CDR3 DNA reads TGTGCCAGTAGTGGCCGGGGGGAATTTGTCGGGGAGCTGTTTTTT.

The chain has TRBV6-6 and TRBJ2-1; D is ambiguous. CDR1 is MNHNY, CDR2 SVGAGI, per germline (reference sequence). V lost 1 base, J lost 10 bases, and 5 bases lay in between. CDR3 size: 11 residues. In DNA form, the CDR3 reads TGTGCCAGCAGTTACTTGGGGGAGCAGTTCTTC. As protein: CASSYLGEQFF.

This sequence joins TRBV7-9 and TRBJ2-3; the D is unclear. Germline CDR1 reads SEHNR; CDR2 reads FQNEAQ (reference sequence). The CDR3 is 15 amino acids. Trimming cost V 4 bases and J 1 base, with 12 bases left between them. The CDR3 region is CASSSYRARTDTQYF. CDR3 DNA: TGTGCCAGCAGCTCCTACCGGGCCCGCACAGATACGCAGTATTTT.

This clonotype appeared a few times. The chain is built from TRBV3-1 and TRBJ1-4, with D possibly TRBD1 on 5 matching bases. The V gene lost 3 bases and the J gene lost 8 bases, with 10 bases spanning the gap. The CDR3 loop spans 13 amino acids. Per the germline V gene, CDR1 is LGHDT and CDR2 is YNNKEL (reference sequence). CDR3 bases: TGTGCCAGCAGCCACAGGGCGGGAGAAAAACTGTTTTTT. Encoded protein: CASSHRAGEKLFF.

The V call is TRBV7-8, the J call TRBJ2-5; D unresolved. CDR1 and CDR2 from the germline V gene are SGHVS and FQNEAQ. The CDR3 has 13 amino acids. Trimming took 5 bases from V and 7 from J, leaving 14 bases between them. This CDR3 is CASSPRTGRTQYF. CDR3 coding DNA: TGTGCCAGCAGCCCCCGCACGGGCCGGACCCAGTACTTC.

This clonotype was seen a handful of times. V usage is TRBV2 and J usage is TRBJ2-7, with TRBD2 identical over 12 bases. Germline trimming cut 10 bases from V and 0 bases from J; bases unmatched to any gene: 4. This CDR3 contains 14 residues. In germline, CDR1 is SNHLY, CDR2 FYNNEI. The CDR3 spells CAIETSGGSYEQYF. CDR3 nucleotide sequence: TGTGCCATTGAGACTAGCGGGGGCTCCTACGAGCAGTACTTC.

This clonotype appeared many times. This chain connects TRBV27 to TRBJ2-3; D ambiguous. Looked up from germline, CDR1 is MNHEY and CDR2 is SMNVEV (reference sequence). V lost 0 bases and J lost 0, with 13 bases in between. The CDR3 has 17 residues. CDR3 amino acids: CASSLSSGDSSTDTQYF. CDR3 sequence (DNA): TGTGCCAGCAGTTTATCTAGTGGAGACTCTAGCACAGATACGCAGTATTTT.

The rearrangement joins TRBV30 to TRBJ2-7; no clear D. Germline V CDR1 and CDR2: GTSNPN, SVGIG (reference sequence). V lost 3 bases and J 3 bases, leaving 6 bases between the germline ends. The CDR3 is 11 amino acids. Here the CDR3 DNA reads TGTGCCTGGAGCCCGGACTACGAGCAGTACTTC. Amino acid sequence: CAWSPDYEQYF.

This clonotype occurred many times. The chain joins TRBV5-1 to TRBJ2-5; TRBD2 agrees at 9 bases. Germline values: CDR1 SGHRS, CDR2 YFSETQ. This CDR3 has 16 residues. The trim removed 1 base at V and 0 bases at J, leaving 4 bases unmatched. The CDR3 spells CASSLRLAGYQETQYF. As DNA, the CDR3 is TGCGCCAGCAGCTTGAGGCTAGCGGGGTACCAAGAGACCCAGTACTTC.

This clonotype has at least ten counts. This rearrangement joins TRBV5-5 to TRBJ2-7, with D maybe TRBD1 (5 bases). The CDR3 contains 12 residues. Trimming removed 3 bases at V and 2 bases at J, with 6 bases between. The germline V gene encodes CDR1 SGHKS and CDR2 YYEKEE (reference sequence). Here the CDR3 DNA reads TGTGCCAGCAGCTCAGGGACCTACGAGCAGTACTTC. Protein: CASSSGTYEQYF. The whole variable domain, remainder taken from reference TRBV5-5 and TRBJ2-7, is DAGVTQSPTHLIKTRGQQVTLRCSPISGHKSVSWYQQVLGQGPQFIFQYYEKEERGRGNFPDRFSARQFPNYSSELNVNALLLGDSALYLCASSSGTYEQYFGPGTRLTVT.

V gene TRBV14 combines with J gene TRBJ2-7; D is perhaps TRBD2 (5 bases). Trimming left V 1 base short and J 2 bases short, with 15 bases between. This CDR3 region has 16 residues. Germline V lookup: CDR1 SGHDN, CDR2 FVKESK. This chain's CDR3 is CASSQGGIAITYEQYF. The DNA of the CDR3 is TGTGCCAGCAGCCAAGGAGGGATTGCGATAACCTACGAGCAGTACTTC.

This clonotype occurred many times. The chain has TRBV10-3 and TRBJ2-4; 11 bases are shared with TRBD1. J lost 6 bases, V lost 8 bases, and 6 bases had no gene match. The length of the CDR3 is 14 residues. Germline V gene lookup returns CDR1 ENHRY and CDR2 SYGVKD. As DNA, the CDR3 is TGTGCCATCGGAGCCGGGACAGGGGGAAACATTCAGTACTTC. Translated: CAIGAGTGGNIQYF.

The sample holds many counts of this clonotype. This sequence joins TRBV11-2 and TRBJ2-7, with 9 bases matching TRBD1. V was clipped by 4 bases and J by 2 bases; unmatched bases: 6. The CDR3 consists of 15 residues. Germline loops: CDR1 SGHAT, CDR2 FQNNGV. In nucleotides, the CDR3 is TGTGCCAGCAGCTCCCACGGGGACAGGGCCTACGAGCAGTACTTC. This translates into CASSSHGDRAYEQYF.

This clonotype has just a few counts. This chain links TRBV6-2 or TRBV6-3 with TRBJ2-2; weak D call: TRBD2 (5 bases). The CDR3 runs to 16 residues. CDR1 MNHEY and CDR2 SVGEGT come from the germline V gene. The V end was cut by 6 bases, the J end by 2 bases, with 16 bases between. This CDR3 reads CASRPPEGSNTGELFF. The CDR3 coding sequence is TGTGCCAGCAGACCCCCAGAGGGTTCCAACACCGGGGAGCTGTTTTTT.

This clonotype was counted only a few times. The J gene is TRBJ1-1, the V gene TRBV9; D remains ambiguous. The CDR3 runs 14 residues. V was shortened by 0 bases and J by 1 base, with 7 bases between the two germline ends. Germline values: CDR1 SGDLS, CDR2 YYNGEE. The CDR3: CASSVESGNTEAFF. The CDR3 DNA follows: TGTGCCAGCAGCGTAGAATCGGGGAACACTGAAGCTTTCTTT.

This clonotype was observed a few times. The V call is TRBV3-1, the J call TRBJ2-3; 10 nucleotides line up with TRBD2. The trim removed 1 base at V and 1 base at J, leaving 8 bases unmatched. CDR3 length: 18 residues. The germline V gene has CDR1 LGHDT and CDR2 YNNKEL (reference sequence). Here the CDR3 DNA reads TGTGCCAGCAGCCAAGCCCCCGTAGGACTAGCGGGCACAGATACGCAGTATTTT. This translates into CASSQAPVGLAGTDTQYF.

This clonotype occurred a few times. This chain joins TRBV6-1 and TRBJ1-1; D is ambiguous. The germline V and J ends were trimmed by 9 bases and 1 base, with 18 bases remaining between them. Looked up from germline, CDR1 is MNHNS and CDR2 is SASEGT. CDR3 length: 15 amino acids. The CDR3 loop is CASKPYGTGNTEAFF. The CDR3 bases are TGTGCCAGTAAACCATATGGTACGGGGAACACTGAAGCTTTCTTT.

This clonotype came up a few times. This chain connects TRBV2 to TRBJ2-5, with 7 positions matching TRBD1. The CDR3 contains 15 residues. Per the germline V gene, CDR1 is SNHLY and CDR2 is FYNNEI. Losses at the gene ends were 5 bases for V and 2 bases for J; bases not matched to a gene: 8. The CDR3 loop is CASSKSDRVQETQYF. The CDR3 nucleotides read TGTGCCAGCAGTAAATCAGACAGGGTACAAGAGACCCAGTACTTC.

This chain joins TRBV19 and TRBJ2-2, with TRBD1 matching over 9 bases. This CDR3 region has 16 residues. Trimming cost V 1 base and J 3 bases; bases outside gene matches: 3. From germline, CDR1 is LNHDA and CDR2 SQIVND (reference sequence). For the CDR3, the DNA is TGTGCCAGTAGTATAGCGGACAGGGGCTACACCGGGGAGCTGTTTTTT. Amino acid sequence: CASSIADRGYTGELFF.

The sample holds a few counts of this clonotype. This chain joins TRBV11-2 and TRBJ2-7; D tentatively fits TRBD1 or TRBD2 (5 bases each). The V end was cut by 8 bases, the J end by 3 bases, with 17 bases between. Germline lookup yields CDR1 SGHAT and CDR2 FQNNGV. The CDR3 extends over 14 amino acids. As DNA, the CDR3 is TGTGCCAGCGGGACGACAGACGCCAACTACGAGCAGTACTTC. Translation: CASGTTDANYEQYF.

This clonotype was seen a few times. The chain links TRBV6-5 to TRBJ2-7; perhaps TRBD1 as D (5 bases). The CDR3 consists of 13 residues. The V gene lost 2 bases and the J gene lost 0 bases, with 5 bases spanning the gap. Per the germline V gene, CDR1 is MNHEY and CDR2 is SVGAGI. The CDR3 protein is CASSYDSSYEQYF. The CDR3 DNA follows: TGTGCCAGCAGTTACGACAGCTCCTACGAGCAGTACTTC.